The 13 T cell receptor beta chains listed next were all sequenced from one sample in a study of cytomegalovirus exposure and HLA in healthy donors. A multiplex PCR was run with 60 Vbeta primers and 13 Jbeta primers. Produced via immunoSEQ multiplex PCR; TCRdb's table is partial and in-frame only. Among 220,000 or so clones, about 70% were seen once, and the ten largest hold 1.8%. Sequencing used PBMCs. These receptors were obtained from a young woman in good health and CMV-seronegative.

Worth noting for this clone: At one end, the junction sequence differs from germline, possibly due to a read error. V gene TRBV7-9 combines with J gene TRBJ1-1, with 7 bases aligning to TRBD1. Per germline, CDR1 SEHNR and CDR2 FQNEAQ (reference sequence). This CDR3 is 15 amino acids long. In nucleotides, the CDR3 is TGTTCCAGCAGCTCCGGAGGGGGCTTGGGCACTGAAGCTTTCTTT. The encoded protein is CSSSSGGGLGTEAFF.

The V gene is TRBV6-5, the J gene TRBJ2-6; no firm D call. Trimming stripped 7 bases from V and 4 bases from J, with 11 bases between. Germline V gives CDR1 MNHEY, CDR2 SVGAGI. This CDR3 is built from 14 residues. The CDR3 loop is CASTIARGANVLTF. CDR3 sequence (DNA): TGTGCCAGCACTATCGCCCGGGGGGCCAACGTCCTGACTTTC.

The V call is TRBV7-2, the J call TRBJ1-5; 9 positions match TRBD1. The CDR3 totals 15 residues. The V segment lost 4 bases and the J segment 1 base; nucleotides outside the gene matches: 2. Germline V gene data show CDR1 as SGHTA and CDR2 as FQGNSA. For the CDR3, the DNA is TGTGCCAGCAGCTACGGACAGGGGAGCAATCAGCCCCAGCATTTT. It encodes CASSYGQGSNQPQHF.

This chain connects TRBV6-1 to TRBJ2-5; D perhaps matches TRBD1 (5 bases). The CDR3 length is 16 residues. Germline CDR1 and CDR2: MNHNS and SASEGT. The V end lost 1 base, the J end lost 4 bases, and 16 bases lay between the germline ends. The CDR3 sequence: CASSEVMQGGGETQYF. The CDR3 nucleotides are TGTGCCAGCAGTGAAGTGATGCAGGGCGGTGGAGAGACCCAGTACTTC.

The V gene is TRBV5-1, the J gene TRBJ2-1, with D perhaps TRBD2 (5 bases). The CDR3 extends over 13 amino acids. The germline CDR1 and CDR2 sequences are SGHRS and YFSETQ. Trimming took off 2 bases at V and 7 bases at J, with 10 bases between the two ends. As DNA, the CDR3 is TGCGCCAGCAGCTTCGCCACGGGGAATGAGCAGTTCTTC. Protein: CASSFATGNEQFF. The variable domain in full, with the rest retrieved from reference TRBV5-1 and TRBJ2-1, is KAGVTQTPRYLIKTRGQQVTLSCSPISGHRSVSWYQQTPGQGLQFLFEYFSETQRNKGNFPGRFSGRQFSNSRSEMNVSTLELGDSALYLCASSFATGNEQFFGPGTRLTVL.

In this sample, this clone turned up once. The V gene is TRBV2, the J gene TRBJ2-3; 8 bases match TRBD2. The CDR3 is made up of 14 amino acids. Trimming cost V 10 bases and J 0 bases; bases outside gene matches: 6. Germline V gene data show CDR1 as SNHLY and CDR2 as FYNNEI. The CDR3 DNA reads TGTGCCATCTTACTAGCGGCTAGCACAGATACGCAGTATTTT. Translated, it gives CAILLAASTDTQYF.

On this clone: At one boundary the junction diverges from the germline segment, which might be a read error. The genes are TRBV7-7 and TRBJ2-5, with D tentatively TRBD2 (6 bases). Germline V CDR1 and CDR2: SSHAT, FNYEAQ (reference sequence). CDR3 length: 14 residues. DNA of the CDR3: TGTGCTAGCAGCTTAGGAGGGAATTCGGAGACCCAGTACTTC. This codes for CASSLGGNSETQYF.

The chain is built from TRBV6-5 and TRBJ1-5, with unresolved D. This CDR3 contains 14 residues. The germline CDR1 and CDR2 sequences are MNHEY and SVGAGI. Trimming removed 5 bases from V and 0 bases from J, with 8 bases in between. CDR3 amino acids: CASSDGDSNQPQHF. The DNA of the CDR3 is TGTGCCAGCAGTGACGGGGATAGCAATCAGCCCCAGCATTTT.

This chain joins TRBV6-5 and TRBJ2-5; 7 positions agree with TRBD1. The J call is doubtful: the DNA matches TRBJ2-7 better. Germline V gene lookup returns CDR1 MNHEY and CDR2 SVGAGI. CDR3 length equals 16 residues. CDR3 DNA sequence: TGTGCCAGCAGTTACTCGAGACAGGGCGGATCCTACGAGCAGTACTTC. Translation gives CASSYSRQGGSYEQYF.

J is TRBJ2-2 and V is TRBV30, with D possibly TRBD1 on 5 matching bases. Trimming left V 3 bases short and J 7 bases short, with 12 bases between. The CDR3 covers 13 residues. Germline-derived CDR1 and CDR2 are GTSNPN and SVGIG (reference sequence). Written as DNA, the CDR3 is TGTGCCTGGAGGCAAAGGGGATACGGGGAGCTGTTTTTT. It codes for CAWRQRGYGELFF.

The chain joins TRBV6-5 to TRBJ2-4; no definite D call. The CDR3 consists of 15 residues. The ends were cut back, 2 bases at V and 11 bases at J, with 19 bases in the middle. Germline lookup yields CDR1 MNHEY and CDR2 SVGAGI. This chain's CDR3 is CASSYPAAQAPLQYF. Here the CDR3 DNA reads TGTGCCAGCAGTTACCCGGCCGCCCAGGCCCCCCTTCAGTACTTC.

The chain employs TRBV29-1 and TRBJ2-1; unclear D gene. Per germline, CDR1 SQVTM and CDR2 ANQGSEA. CDR3 length equals 11 residues. Between the trimmed V and J ends, which lost 4 bases and 15 bases, there was a span of 16 bases. The CDR3 coding sequence is TGCAGCGTTGCCCCCCCAGGATCCCCGTTCTTC. Its protein is CSVAPPGSPFF.

This clone has just one count. This chain connects TRBV4-2 to TRBJ2-2; TRBD2 aligns across 12 bases. J was trimmed by 4 bases and V by 0 bases; bases with no gene match: 3. This CDR3 has 17 residues. Germline lookup yields CDR1 LGHNA and CDR2 YNFKEQ. CDR3 DNA sequence: TGTGCCAGCAGCCAAGAAGGACTAGCGGGACTCACCGGGGAGCTGTTTTTT. Translation: CASSQEGLAGLTGELFF.